This T cell receptor beta chain emerged from a study of kidney transplant recipient with SARS-CoV-2 infection. This clonotype turned up a few times. Given a much more abundant clone one base away, this may be a read error. Via MiXCR, TCRdb re-called the reads, giving one row per CDR3 protein. The data show about 240,000 distinct CDR3 sequences, 25% to 30% seen once. Germline V CDR1 and CDR2: MDHEN, SYDVKM. CDR3 size: 18 residues. With 3 bases removed from V and 3 bases from J, the gap between germline ends came to 21 bases. The sample was a blood sample, taken at baseline and on day 111 from a kidney transplant recipient. The chain uses TRBV28 and TRBJ1-5, with D possibly being TRBD1 (5 bases). The receptor's source is a male patient between 25 and 40 years old who had COVID-19 and was a kidney transplant recipient. Part of the T cell pool may stem from the graft donor. CDR3 sequence reads: CASSFRYRFGAFNQPQHF. The CDR3 DNA reads TGTGCCAGCAGTTTTCGATACAGGTTCGGAGCGTTCAATCAGCCCCAGCATTTT.